Below are 20 T cell receptor beta chains sequenced from a single sample in a study of T cell responses to AZD1222 COVID-19 vaccine. Measured with immunoSEQ multiplex PCR; TCRdb has only the in-frame clones, and not every one. The table has about 140,000 clones, around 90% seen once; the top ten hold about 7.5%. The material sequenced was peripheral blood, taken 28 days after the second dose of the MenACWY control vaccine. Receptors originate from an adult who received the MenACWY meningococcal vaccine as a control.

The chain recombines TRBV12-3 or TRBV12-4 with TRBJ2-5; possible D gene TRBD2, 6 bases. The CDR3 consists of 13 residues. Trimming shortened V by 6 bases and J by 2 bases, and 10 bases separated the two germline ends. The DNA for the CDR3 is TGTGCCAGCAGGTTTGCGGGGCAAGAGACCCAGTACTTC. Translation: CASRFAGQETQYF.

V is TRBV28 and J is TRBJ1-2; the match to TRBD1 covers 7 bases. J gave up 5 bases and V 2 bases, and 11 bases lay outside the gene matches. The CDR3 is made up of 16 amino acids. Germline V gene sequence: CDR1 MDHEN, CDR2 SYDVKM. The CDR3 sequence: CASSLGTADRGYGYTF. The DNA of the CDR3 is TGTGCCAGCAGTTTAGGGACAGCGGATCGGGGGTATGGCTACACCTTC.

This clone has just one count. The CDR3, as DNA: TGCAGTGCTAGTGACGGGGGGACCTACGAGCAGTACTTC. Protein: CSASDGGTYEQYF. This chain joins TRBV20-1 and TRBJ2-7; the match to TRBD2 covers 7 bases. CDR3 length: 13 residues. Per the germline V gene, CDR1 is DFQATT and CDR2 is SNEGSKA (reference sequence). Losses at the gene ends were 3 bases for V and 2 bases for J; bases not matched to a gene: 4.

V is TRBV23-1 and J is TRBJ1-1; maybe TRBD1 (5 bases). TRBV23-1 is recorded as an ORF, its role being uncertain. The ends were cut back, 3 bases at V and 3 bases at J, with 14 bases in the middle. This CDR3 comprises 15 residues. The CDR3 DNA follows: TGCGCCAGCAGTCATGCAGGGATCGAGGACACTGAAGCTTTCTTT. Translated, it gives CASSHAGIEDTEAFF.

V and J are TRBV6-6 and TRBJ1-3; D may be TRBD1 (5 bases). There are 16 residues in the CDR3. V was clipped by 6 bases and J by 7 bases, with 22 bases between them. The germline CDR1 and CDR2 sequences are MNHNY and SVGAGI (reference sequence). The CDR3 DNA sequence: TGTGCCAGCAGAATTGACAATACAGGCGTGAGGAACACCATATATTTT. This sequence encodes CASRIDNTGVRNTIYF.

This rearrangement joins TRBV28 to TRBJ1-1; 7 nucleotides agree with TRBD1. CDR3 length: 16 residues. Germline CDR1 is MDHEN and CDR2 is SYDVKM. The trim removed 5 bases at V and 0 bases at J, leaving 9 bases unmatched. The CDR3 reads CASSPLSGTVNTEAFF. DNA for the CDR3: TGTGCCAGCAGTCCCCTATCCGGGACAGTGAACACTGAAGCTTTCTTT.

This clone appeared a few times. The chain recombines TRBV19 with TRBJ1-3; D possibly corresponds to TRBD1 (5 bases). This CDR3 is 13 amino acids long. Deletions cut 10 bases from V and 0 bases from J, with 10 bases between. Germline V gene data show CDR1 as LNHDA and CDR2 as SQIVND (reference sequence). The DNA of the CDR3 is TGTGCCACTGGGGGTTCCTCTGGAAACACCATATATTTT. This gives the protein CATGGSSGNTIYF.

J is TRBJ1-4 and V is TRBV19; TRBD1 matches 10 bases. The J segment lost 7 bases and the V segment lost 5 bases, leaving 4 bases of the junction unmatched. In germline, CDR1 is LNHDA, CDR2 SQIVND (reference sequence). The CDR3 spans 14 residues. CDR3 DNA: TGTGCCAGTAGTGGGGGACAGGGGACTGAAAAACTGTTTTTT. Translating gives CASSGGQGTEKLFF.

This clone was found a few times. The chain uses TRBV9 and TRBJ2-3; D remains unclear. Germline V gene lookup returns CDR1 SGDLS and CDR2 YYNGEE. The CDR3 totals 15 residues. Trimming pared 0 bases from V and 3 bases from J, leaving 11 bases between. CDR3 protein: CASSVEPPPTDTQYF. In DNA, the CDR3 is TGTGCCAGCAGCGTAGAACCCCCGCCTACAGATACGCAGTATTTT.

The chain has TRBV19 and TRBJ2-3; 8 positions match TRBD2. Germline-derived CDR1 and CDR2 are LNHDA and SQIVND (reference sequence). The CDR3 is 15 residues long. V lost 5 bases, J lost 1 base, and 5 bases stayed unmatched. The CDR3 is CASSPNSGGTDTQYF. CDR3 sequence (DNA): TGTGCCAGTAGTCCCAATAGCGGGGGCACAGATACGCAGTATTTT.

The CDR3 DNA reads TGTGCCAGCAGCTTATCGAATGTGCGGACTAGCGGCTACGAGCAGTACTTC. Translating it yields CASSLSNVRTSGYEQYF. The V gene is TRBV7-9, the J gene TRBJ2-7; 10 bases fit TRBD2. V lost 2 bases and J lost 3; bases outside the gene matches: 10. The CDR3 extends over 17 amino acids. Germline assignment: CDR1 SEHNR and CDR2 FQNEAQ (reference sequence). The whole variable domain, remainder taken from reference TRBV7-9 and TRBJ2-7, is DTGVSQNPRHKITKRGQNVTFRCDPISEHNRLYWYRQTLGQGPEFLTYFQNEAQLEKSRLLSDRFSAERPKGSFSTLEIQRTEQGDSAMYLCASSLSNVRTSGYEQYFGPGTRLTVT.

V usage is TRBV3-1 (or the pseudogene TRBV3-2) and J usage is TRBJ2-4; 11 bases align to TRBD2. V lost 6 bases to trimming and J lost 2 bases; unmatched junction nucleotides: 6. The CDR3 is made up of 16 amino acids. Germline values: CDR1 LGHDT, CDR2 YNNKEL (reference sequence). CDR3 sequence: CASRGTSGGSKNIQYF. CDR3 bases: TGTGCCAGCAGAGGAACTAGCGGGGGTTCCAAAAACATTCAGTACTTC.

The chain combines TRBV14 with TRBJ1-6; D ambiguous. The CDR3 length is 16 residues. Trimming removed 4 bases from V and 4 bases from J, with 14 bases in between. The germline V gene encodes CDR1 SGHDN and CDR2 FVKESK. The CDR3 region is CASSPRRSPYNSPLHF. In DNA, the CDR3 is TGTGCCAGCAGCCCCAGACGGTCTCCTTATAATTCACCCCTCCACTTT.

This chain uses TRBV5-1 with TRBJ2-7; TRBD1 matches at 9 bases. Per the germline V gene, CDR1 is SGHRS and CDR2 is YFSETQ. The CDR3 is made up of 15 amino acids. The J segment lost 7 bases and the V segment lost 4 bases, leaving 12 bases of the junction unmatched. The CDR3 is CASSTSGTGSSEQYF. The CDR3 nucleotides read TGCGCCAGCAGCACATCCGGGACAGGGTCTAGTGAGCAGTACTTC. The full variable domain, its missing parts supplied by reference TRBV5-1 and TRBJ2-7, is KAGVTQTPRYLIKTRGQQVTLSCSPISGHRSVSWYQQTPGQGLQFLFEYFSETQRNKGNFPGRFSGRQFSNSRSEMNVSTLELGDSALYLCASSTSGTGSSEQYFGPGTRLTVT.

This sequence joins TRBV18 and TRBJ1-6; D is possibly TRBD1 (5 bases). CDR3 length: 15 residues. From germline, CDR1 is KGHSH and CDR2 LQKENI. The V end was cut by 0 bases, the J end by 10 bases, with 13 bases between. The CDR3 sequence is CASSPPVSGYSPLHF. In DNA form, the CDR3 reads TGTGCCAGCTCACCACCAGTGTCAGGGTACTCACCCCTCCACTTT.

This rearrangement joins TRBV7-8 to TRBJ2-7; D gene uncertain. The CDR3 contains 13 residues. Trimming shortened V by 5 bases and J by 6 bases, and 14 bases separated the two germline ends. Germline CDR1 is SGHVS and CDR2 is FQNEAQ. Here the CDR3 reads CASSKPRASEQYF. CDR3 coding DNA: TGTGCCAGCAGCAAACCGCGAGCAAGCGAGCAGTACTTC.

The chain employs TRBV6-2 or TRBV6-3 and TRBJ1-1; possibly TRBD1 for D (6 bases). The CDR3 totals 16 residues. Germline lookup yields CDR1 MNHEY and CDR2 SVGEGT. Trimming stripped 2 bases from V and 4 bases from J, with 17 bases between. CDR3 DNA: TGTGCCAGCAGTTACCCCCCCGGGGGCGCGTCCACTGAAGCTTTCTTT. It is translated as CASSYPPGGASTEAFF.

On this clone: At one end the junction does not follow the germline gene, possibly because of a read error. DNA for the CDR3: TGTGCCAGCAGCCAAGAACGCCGGGACAGAATATATTTC. The encoded protein is CASSQERRDRIYF. J is TRBJ1-2 and V is TRBV3-1 (or the pseudogene TRBV3-2); the match to TRBD1 covers 7 bases. The CDR3 has 13 residues. The germline gives CDR1 LGHDT, CDR2 YNNKEL (reference sequence).

The J gene is TRBJ2-5, the V gene TRBV7-2, with TRBD2 matching 9 bases. Germline values: CDR1 SGHTA, CDR2 FQGNSA. This CDR3 comprises 14 residues. The trim removed 6 bases at V and 6 bases at J, leaving 8 bases unmatched. Here the CDR3 reads CASSPAGGRKTQYF. As DNA, the CDR3 is TGTGCCAGCAGTCCCGCGGGGGGGCGCAAGACCCAGTACTTC. Combining the CDR3 with reference TRBV7-2 and TRBJ2-5 gives the whole variable domain GAGVSQSPSNKVTEKGKDVELRCDPISGHTALYWYRQSLGQGLEFLIYFQGNSAPDKSGLPSDRFSAERTGGSVSTLTIQRTQQEDSAVYLCASSPAGGRKTQYFGPGTRLLVL.

This chain connects TRBV5-6 to TRBJ2-3; 10 nucleotides align to TRBD1. The junction had 13 bases not matched to a gene; V was cut back by 3 bases and J by 3 bases. CDR1 and CDR2 from the germline V gene are SGHDT and YYEEEE. CDR3 length equals 18 residues. In DNA, the CDR3 is TGTGCCAGCAGCTCGCCTGGCCGGGGGACAGGGGAGACAGATACGCAGTATTTT. This sequence encodes CASSSPGRGTGETDTQYF.